The sequence of this T cell receptor beta chain was determined in a study of cytomegalovirus exposure and HLA in healthy donors. Germline V gene data show CDR1 as KGHSH and CDR2 as LQKENI. This CDR3 region has 15 residues. Trimming shortened V by 5 bases and J by 4 bases, and 16 bases separated the two germline ends. The PCR contained 60 Vbeta and 13 Jbeta primers. Libraries were prepared by immunoSEQ multiplex PCR; TCRdb keeps only in-frame clonotypes and omits some of them. The table records approximately 160,000 clones, more than 60% of them present only once. This clonotype originated in a male donor in good health and CMV-seronegative. Sequencing used PBMCs. The chain is built from TRBV18 and TRBJ2-3, with D possibly TRBD1 on 7 matching bases. The chain's CDR3 is CASSISGGRPDTQYF. DNA for the CDR3: TGTGCCAGCTCAATCTCAGGGGGGAGGCCAGATACGCAGTATTTT.